Following are 7 T cell receptor beta chains from one sample sequenced in a study of blood T cell repertoires in COVID-19. Assay: immunoSEQ multiplex PCR; the TCRdb copy retains only in-frame clones and omits some. This sample yields around 95,000 clones, of which 70% to 90% are seen a single time; 13% belongs to the top ten. The sequencing sample was made of peripheral blood. The source is a man over 45 with active or convalescent COVID-19.

As regards this clone: This sequence may be a read error, since a much larger clone differs from it by one base. The J gene is TRBJ2-3, the V gene TRBV19; D is uncertain. The CDR3 is 12 residues long. Trimming took off 5 bases at V and 2 bases at J, with 5 bases between the two ends. Germline loops: CDR1 LNHDA, CDR2 SQIVND (reference sequence). The CDR3 sequence: CASSSLTDTQYF. The CDR3 region has the DNA TGTGCCAGTAGTTCCCTCACAGATACGCAGTATTTT.

This chain links TRBV19 with TRBJ2-7; D possibly corresponds to TRBD1 (6 bases). Trimming removed 1 base at V and 4 bases at J, with 11 bases between. The CDR3 covers 14 residues. Per germline, CDR1 LNHDA and CDR2 SQIVND (reference sequence). The CDR3: CASSIAQGSYEQYF. The CDR3 DNA sequence: TGTGCCAGTAGTATAGCACAGGGCTCGTACGAGCAGTACTTC.

The chain has TRBV9 and TRBJ2-7; 13 positions agree with TRBD2. Germline loops: CDR1 SGDLS, CDR2 YYNGEE. This CDR3 comprises 15 residues. J lost 8 bases, V lost 4 bases, and 9 bases had no gene match. CDR3 residues: CASSTPGTSGTKQYF. DNA for the CDR3: TGTGCCAGCAGCACCCCCGGGACTAGCGGGACCAAGCAGTACTTC.

The gene calls are TRBV29-1 and TRBJ2-5; D not resolved. The V end lost 5 bases, the J end lost 1 base, and 8 bases lay between the germline ends. The CDR3 loop spans 12 amino acids. CDR1 and CDR2 from the germline V gene are SQVTM and ANQGSEA. The DNA for the CDR3 is TGCAGCGTTCGTGCGGTCCAAGAGACCCAGTACTTC. This gives the protein CSVRAVQETQYF.

This clone was counted a single time. The chain carries TRBV7-8 and TRBJ2-7; 11 nucleotides agree with TRBD1. Germline V gene lookup returns CDR1 SGHVS and CDR2 FQNEAQ. The CDR3 spans 15 residues. V shed 5 bases and J 6 bases; nucleotides not matched to a gene: 9. This chain's CDR3 is CASSPKDRGQGEQYF. CDR3 DNA sequence: TGTGCCAGCAGCCCGAAGGACAGGGGGCAGGGCGAGCAGTACTTC.

The chain uses TRBV2 and TRBJ1-6; 8 bases line up with TRBD1. CDR1 is SNHLY, CDR2 FYNNEI, per germline. The CDR3 is made up of 12 amino acids. V was clipped by 8 bases and J by 11 bases; unmatched bases: 5. CDR3 protein: CASAGTGPPLHF. The CDR3 region has the DNA TGTGCCAGCGCCGGGACAGGACCACCCCTCCACTTT.

This clone was found once. This chain links TRBV19 with TRBJ1-5, with 11 bases fitting TRBD1. J was trimmed by 6 bases and V by 7 bases; bases with no gene match: 2. The CDR3 is made up of 13 amino acids. The V gene's germline CDR1 is LNHDA and CDR2 SQIVND (reference sequence). The CDR3 bases are TGTGCCAGTATGGGGACAGGGGGTCAGCCCCAGCATTTT. It encodes CASMGTGGQPQHF.